This T cell receptor (beta chain) came from a study of tissue T cells after allogeneic stem cell transplantation. This clone was seen more than once but under ten times. Gene names denote mouse genes. The CDR3 end is not reached by the read, which stops 1 residue before it; the germline J gene fills it in. The V gene end was trimmed by 2 bases and the J gene end by 6 bases; junction bases not matched to a gene: 2. CDR3 length: 13 residues. Germline values: CDR1 SGHSA, CDR2 FRNQAP. TCRdb's copy holds only in-frame clones and misses some; the assay was immunoSEQ multiplex PCR. The sample yields 850 to 1,300 clones, around half seen once. Specified time point: mouse harvest day 14 after allogeneic transplant. The graft held 10^6 splenic CD5+ T cells and 10^7 T-cell-depleted bone marrow cells.

The source material was spleen. The receptor was isolated from a female BALB/c mouse given C57BL/6 T cells with graft-versus-host disease after an allogeneic hematopoietic cell transplant. The V and J genes are TRBV16 and TRBJ2-7; 9 positions agree with TRBD1. The CDR3 region is CASSLTGGGEQYF. CDR3 DNA (partial): TGTGCAAGCAGCTTAACAGGGGGCGGTGAACAGTAC. Full variable domain (missing parts from reference TRBV16 and TRBJ2-7): NAGVIQTPRHKVTGKGQEATLWCEPISGHSAVFWYRQTIVQGLEFLTYFRNQAPIDDSGMPKERFSAQMPNQSHSTLKIQSTQPQDSAVYLCASSLTGGGEQYFGPGTRLTVL.